Listed here are 21 T cell receptor beta chains from one sample, sequenced in a study of tumor-infiltrating lymphocytes in primary liver carcinoma. Starting from around 0.45 ug of total RNA, TCR beta cDNA was produced with a primer in the constant region. Three-round nested multiplex PCR performed with slightly modified ARM-PCR produced the TCR beta libraries. Rounds one and two of PCR, each of roughly 10 cycles, were primed with TRBV1-TRBV30 forward primers and a C-beta reverse primer. In TCRdb, the multiplex PCR reads were re-called with MiXCR into one record per CDR3 protein. This sample has 100,000 or so distinct CDR3 sequences, with more than 65% found just once. Unsorted bulk tissue, about 17-34 mg of it, served as the source for co-extraction of RNA and DNA. The sequenced sample was liver tumor tissue from sampling region 5. The subset: tumor region T5, tumor centre. These receptors were obtained from a woman aged 60 to 75 with primary liver carcinoma and hepatitis B virus infection.

This chain uses TRBV28 with TRBJ2-6; 9 bases align to TRBD1. CDR3 size: 16 residues. Germline V CDR1 and CDR2: MDHEN, SYDVKM. J lost 4 bases, V lost 3 bases, and 4 bases had no gene match. The CDR3 DNA is TGTGCCAGCAGTTTGGCCGGGACAGGGGGGGCCAACGTCCTGACTTTC. The encoded protein is CASSLAGTGGANVLTF.

To note about this clonotype: This could be a read error, since a much larger clone is one nucleotide away. The rearrangement uses TRBV5-6 and TRBJ2-2; TRBD1 agrees at 8 bases. Germline V gene lookup returns CDR1 SGHDT and CDR2 YYEEEE. The CDR3 sequence is 17 residues long. Germline trimming cut 0 bases from V and 1 base from J; bases unmatched to any gene: 5. The CDR3 here is CASSLAKGQGNTGELFF. CDR3 DNA: TGTGCCAGCAGCTTGGCGAAAGGACAGGGGAACACCGGGGAGCTGTTTTTT. Using reference TRBV5-6 and TRBJ2-2 for the parts outside the CDR3, the full variable domain is DAGVTQSPTHLIKTRGQQVTLRCSPKSGHDTVSWYQQALGQGPQFIFQYYEEEERQRGNFPDRFSGHQFPNYSSELNVNALLLGDSALYLCASSLAKGQGNTGELFFGEGSRLTVL.

The chain is built from TRBV6-1 and TRBJ1-3; unclear D gene. The CDR3 consists of 14 residues. Looked up from germline, CDR1 is MNHNS and CDR2 is SASEGT. Trimming shortened V by 8 bases and J by 2 bases, and 13 bases separated the two germline ends. The CDR3 nucleotides are TGTGCCAGCGGTGGCATCACGCCTGGAAACACCATATATTTT. It encodes CASGGITPGNTIYF.

The chain is built from TRBV4-2 and TRBJ2-1, with D possibly called TRBD1 or TRBD2 (5 bases each). Germline values: CDR1 LGHNA, CDR2 YNFKEQ. CDR3 size: 15 residues. The CDR3 protein is CTTSQGETDYNEQFF. The DNA of the CDR3 is TGTACCACCAGCCAAGGGGAGACAGACTACAATGAGCAGTTCTTC.

The rearrangement joins TRBV30 to TRBJ1-4, with 9 bases that match TRBD1. V shed 2 bases, J shed 7 bases, and the junction held 8 bases outside the gene matches. The CDR3 contains 15 residues. Germline CDR1 GTSNPN, CDR2 SVGIG (reference sequence). CDR3 bases: TGTGCCTGGAGTCGATGGGACAGGGAATCTGAAAAACTGTTTTTT. As protein: CAWSRWDRESEKLFF. Variable domain in full (rest from reference TRBV30 and TRBJ1-4): SQTIHQWPATLVQPVGSPLSLECTVEGTSNPNLYWYRQAAGRGLQLLFYSVGIGQISSEVPQNLSASRPQDRQFILSSKKLLLSDSGFYLCAWSRWDRESEKLFFGSGTQLSVL.

Notes on this clonotype: Possible read error: a much larger clone is one base away. The rearrangement links TRBV6-6 to TRBJ1-5; TRBD1 or TRBD2 may be the D gene (6 bases each). Near its end, the DNA agrees better with TRBJ2-3, so the J call may be wrong. Germline V lookup: CDR1 MNHNY, CDR2 SVGAGI (reference sequence). This CDR3 has 16 amino acids. DNA of the CDR3: TGTGCCAGCAGTTACTCGGCCCCTAGGGGGGATCAGCCCCAGTATTTT. Residues: CASSYSAPRGDQPQYF.

Comments on this clonotype: A junction end diverges from the germline sequence, so it may reflect a read error. The CDR3 DNA follows: TGTGCCAGCGGCTTAGCCCACGGACAGGGCTACAGGGGTGAGCAGTTCTTC. Encoded protein: CASGLAHGQGYRGEQFF. This chain uses TRBV11-2 with TRBJ2-1; 8 bases are a match to TRBD1. Germline CDR1 and CDR2: SGHAT and FQNNGV. The CDR3 has 17 amino acids.

There are many counts of this clonotype. This chain uses TRBV6-2 or TRBV6-3 with TRBJ2-3; the D gene could be TRBD1 or TRBD2 (5 bases each). The CDR3 loop spans 15 amino acids. Trimming removed 7 bases at V and 2 bases at J, with 16 bases between. The germline CDR1 and CDR2 sequences are MNHEY and SVGEGT. The chain's CDR3 is CASKGSATPTDTQYF. The CDR3 nucleotides read TGTGCCAGCAAGGGGAGCGCCACCCCCACAGATACGCAGTATTTT.

A word on this clonotype: The conserved phenylalanine or tryptophan normally closing the CDR3 is absent here, so this likely arose from a read error. The CDR3 loop reads CASSRPNSPLHY. The CDR3 region has the DNA TGTGCCAGCAGCAGACCGAATTCACCCCTCCACTAT. The V and J genes are TRBV28 and TRBJ1-6; no clear D gene. This CDR3 comprises 12 residues. V was trimmed by 6 bases and J by 7 bases, leaving 7 bases between them. The V gene's germline CDR1 is MDHEN and CDR2 SYDVKM.

A remark on this clonotype: At one end the junction does not follow the germline gene, possibly because of a read error. The chain is built from TRBV12-5 and TRBJ2-1; no clear D. Per germline, CDR1 LGHNT and CDR2 FRNRAP. CDR3 length: 15 amino acids. The DNA for the CDR3 is TGTGCTAATGGTCCATACGTGGGCTCCTACAATGAGCAGTTCTTC. As protein: CANGPYVGSYNEQFF.

On this clonotype: An end of the junction does not agree with germline; a read error may underlie this. This sequence joins TRBV11-2 and TRBJ2-1; 11 nucleotides match TRBD2. The CDR3 is 16 residues long. The V gene's germline CDR1 is SGHAT and CDR2 FQNNGV. The DNA for the CDR3 is TGTGCCAGCAGCCCCGTTGGGACTAGCGGTTACAATGAGCAGATCTTC. It specifies CASSPVGTSGYNEQIF.

The chain couples TRBV10-2 to TRBJ1-1; no clear D gene. The CDR3 spans 13 residues. CDR1 WSHSY and CDR2 SAAADI come from the germline V gene. The V end was cut by 7 bases, the J end by 1 base, with 10 bases between. The CDR3 bases are TGCGCCAGCATCCCCAGCGGGAACACTGAAGCTTTCTTT. This encodes CASIPSGNTEAFF.

The chain joins TRBV6-5 to TRBJ2-6, with a possible D match to TRBD2 (6 bases). V was trimmed by 6 bases and J by 6 bases, leaving 21 bases between them. The germline CDR1 and CDR2 sequences are MNHEY and SVGAGI. The CDR3 sequence is 17 residues long. The CDR3 loop is CASRRDSPLGEANVLTF. In DNA, the CDR3 is TGTGCCAGCAGGCGGGACTCCCCTTTAGGTGAGGCCAACGTCCTGACTTTC.

As to this clonotype: The junction departs from germline at one end; a sequencing error may be responsible. The J gene is TRBJ2-1, the V gene TRBV19, with a tentative D call TRBD1 (7 bases). Germline V CDR1 and CDR2: LNHDA, SQIVND (reference sequence). The CDR3 length is 15 residues. This CDR3 is CASSIGTGEANEQLF. The CDR3 nucleotides read TGTGCCAGTAGTATCGGAACAGGGGAGGCAAATGAGCAGCTCTTC.

In regard to this clonotype: Its ends do not fully match the called genes, so a read error is possible. V and J are TRBV24-1 and TRBJ2-6, with D perhaps being TRBD1 or TRBD2 (7 bases each). Germline CDR1 and CDR2: KGHDR and SFDVKD. The CDR3 runs to 15 residues. CDR3: CATSEGGGEANFLTF. The CDR3 bases are TGTGCCACCAGCGAGGGAGGGGGCGAGGCCAACTTCCTGACTTTC.

This clonotype occurred many times. A much larger clone sits a single nucleotide away, making a read error possible. V usage is TRBV11-3 and J usage is TRBJ2-1; the D call may be TRBD1 or TRBD2 (8 bases each). There are 16 residues in the CDR3. Germline V gives CDR1 SGHNT, CDR2 YENEEA. The CDR3 DNA sequence: TGTGCCAGCAGCTCACAGGGGGTAGCGGGATACAGTGAGCAGTTCTTC. Amino acids: CASSSQGVAGYSEQFF.

This clonotype was picked up many times. The gene calls are TRBV6-4 and TRBJ2-1; D gene ambiguous. V lost 3 bases to trimming and J lost 9 bases, with 12 bases between them. Per germline, CDR1 MRHNA and CDR2 SNTAGT. The CDR3 is 13 amino acids. CDR3 sequence: CASSDRHAGEQFF. The CDR3 bases are TGTGCCAGCAGTGATCGGCACGCTGGTGAGCAGTTCTTC.

As regards this clonotype: The germline gene is not matched at one end of the junction; a read error may be the cause. The chain couples TRBV6-6 to TRBJ2-3, with D possibly matching TRBD2 (7 bases). Germline CDR1 is MNHNY and CDR2 is SVGAGI (reference sequence). The CDR3 runs to 15 residues. CDR3 loop: CTSTLGGVSIDTQYF. CDR3 nucleotide sequence: TGTACCAGCACCTTAGGGGGGGTGAGCATAGATACGCAGTATTTT.

In its sample, this clonotype ranks as medium-sized. The chain joins TRBV11-2 to TRBJ2-5, with D tentatively TRBD1 (6 bases). CDR3 length: 15 amino acids. Germline-derived CDR1 and CDR2 are SGHAT and FQNNGV. V lost 5 bases to trimming and J lost 5 bases, with 18 bases between them. The CDR3 reads CASSRESGVWETQYF. CDR3 sequence (DNA): TGTGCCAGCAGCCGTGAATCAGGGGTTTGGGAGACCCAGTACTTC. Looking up the rest from reference TRBV11-2 and TRBJ2-5 gives the full variable domain: EAGVAQSPRYKIIEKRQSVAFWCNPISGHATLYWYQQILGQGPKLLIQFQNNGVVDDSQLPKDRFSAERLKGVDSTLKIQPAKLEDSAVYLCASSRESGVWETQYFGPGTRLLVL.

In the case of this clonotype: The missing conserved phenylalanine or tryptophan at the end of this CDR3 makes a read error likely. The rearrangement uses TRBV30 and TRBJ1-2, with 7 bases lining up with TRBD1. The V gene's germline CDR1 is GTSNPN and CDR2 SVGIG (reference sequence). The ends lost 4 bases at V and 7 bases at J; junction bases unmatched: 6. This CDR3 region has 12 residues. The CDR3 DNA reads as TGTGCCTGGACAGAGCACAGGGGTGGCTACACCTCC. It translates to CAWTEHRGGYTS.

This clonotype was found once. Germline is not matched at one junction end, which may reflect a read error. The CDR3 loop reads CASSLALATDNEQFF. CDR3 bases: TGTGCCAGTAGTTTGGCCCTAGCGACAGACAATGAGCAGTTCTTC. The chain uses TRBV12-3 or TRBV12-4 and TRBJ2-1, with D tentatively TRBD2 (6 bases). This CDR3 has 15 amino acids.